The clone carrying this T cell receptor (beta chain) was recorded many times. The antigen is not known. These data originate in a study of T-cell memory formation after mild COVID-19. Overall study findings and caveats: Later expanders leaned toward CD4+, whereas clones contracting from day 15 to 85 were balanced CD4/CD8. Mainly in CM and EM were contracting CD4+ clones; CD8+ were in EMRA.

This CDR3 is built from 19 residues. Germline V gene sequence: CDR1 SEHNR, CDR2 FQNEAQ (reference sequence). With 1 base clipped from V and 3 bases from J, the junction kept 15 bases outside the gene matches. TCRdb reprocessed the 5' RACE reads with MiXCR, giving one entry per CDR3 protein. The table has more than 400,000 distinct CDR3 sequences, 15% to 20% seen once. The J gene is TRBJ2-7, the V gene TRBV7-9; TRBD1 matches at 10 bases. The sequenced sample was PBMCs or a T cell subset sorted from them (not recorded which). This TCR came from an adult woman who had mild COVID-19 (a few samples of this study predate the infection). Cell type and time point are not known. The CDR3 nucleotides read TGTGCCAGCAGCTTAGTTCATTTAGCGGCCGGGACAGGGGACTACGAGCAGTACTTC. This codes for CASSLVHLAAGTGDYEQYF.